A selection of T cell receptor beta chains follows, all from one sample in a study of shared clonotypes between healthy human individuals. Produced via immunoSEQ multiplex PCR; TCRdb's table is partial and in-frame only. The profile shows over 400,000 clones, approximately 95% of them singletons. The sequenced sample consisted of naive CD4+ T cells sorted from blood. These receptors all stem from a woman between 25 and 40 years old in good health. CDR3s include the opening cysteine and the closing phenylalanine or tryptophan. The order of the fields is J gene, V gene, CDR3 protein.

J: TRBJ2-7
V: TRBV19
CDR3: CASSRTGTSGSSYEQYF

J: -
V: TRBV5-4
CDR3: CASRSAGAYEQYF

J: TRBJ2-7
V: TRBV5-1
CDR3: CASSQRDRTYEQYF

J: TRBJ2-3
V: TRBV19
CDR3: CASSPMSLRGADTQYF

J: TRBJ1-1
V: TRBV6-1
CDR3: CASSRQGDTEAFF

J: TRBJ2-1
V: TRBV30
CDR3: CAWKRYNEQFF

J: TRBJ2-3
V: TRBV13
CDR3: CASSFVFRTSGSIATDTQYF

J: TRBJ2-7
V: TRBV5-1
CDR3: CASSLRTSGRGAYEQYF

J: TRBJ1-5
V: TRBV27
CDR3: CASSPGQGVRSNQPQHF

J: TRBJ1-2
V: TRBV28
CDR3: CASSQDPLEGYTF

J: TRBJ2-3
V: TRBV7-9
CDR3: CASSLADYYTDTQYF

J: TRBJ2-1
V: TRBV18
CDR3: CASRPSEGATWEQFF

J: TRBJ1-4
V: TRBV10-3
CDR3: CVTATHATNEKLFF

J: TRBJ1-2
V: TRBV25-1
CDR3: CASSRTANYGYTF

J: TRBJ1-5
V: TRBV2
CDR3: CASGLARGQPQHF

J: TRBJ1-2
V: TRBV5-1
CDR3: CASSLLQGHGYTF

J: TRBJ1-3
V: TRBV2
CDR3: CASSELGPGAGNTIYF

J: TRBJ1-4
V: TRBV6-1
CDR3: CASSSRTGGDEKLFF

J: TRBJ2-7
V: TRBV5-1
CDR3: CASSLDGASYEQYF

J: TRBJ1-2
V: TRBV5-1
CDR3: CASSLDPNDGYTF

J: TRBJ2-1
V: TRBV7-9
CDR3: CASSLGRFSYNEQFF

J: TRBJ1-1
V: TRBV7-9
CDR3: CASSLFDRAPEAFF

J: TRBJ2-7
V: TRBV11-2
CDR3: CASSSPAGGTGEQYF

J: TRBJ1-1
V: TRBV18
CDR3: CASSSTTTGSEAFF

J: TRBJ2-7
V: TRBV2
CDR3: CASSEALSGDEQYF

J: TRBJ1-4
V: TRBV4-1
CDR3: CASSLRLTEKLFF

J: TRBJ1-3
V: TRBV6-6
CDR3: CASSPQQGLSGNTIYF

J: TRBJ2-1
V: TRBV10-2
CDR3: CASSASGYNEQFF

J: TRBJ2-1
V: TRBV7-7
CDR3: CASSNTGTSGRGMIF

J: TRBJ2-5
V: TRBV7-6
CDR3: CASSRTGLQETQYF

J: TRBJ2-7
V: TRBV7-9
CDR3: CASRLDGPHEQYF

J: TRBJ2-7
V: TRBV28
CDR3: CASSPWENGYEQYF

J: TRBJ2-7
V: TRBV10-3
CDR3: CAISENLGGPYEQYF

J: TRBJ2-5
V: TRBV5-4
CDR3: CASSLVAGGLETQYF

J: TRBJ2-1
V: TRBV6-7
CDR3: CASSYSTSQEIDNEQFF

J: TRBJ2-7
V: TRBV28
CDR3: CASSRYGGSSYEQYF

J: TRBJ2-2
V: TRBV30
CDR3: CAWSGQGGELFF

J: TRBJ1-2
V: TRBV9
CDR3: CASSVDNYGYTF

J: TRBJ2-7
V: TRBV5-1
CDR3: CASSPTGPTYEQYF

J: TRBJ2-7
V: TRBV5-6
CDR3: CASSLGSGFYEQYF

J: TRBJ1-1
V: TRBV2
CDR3: CASTLGRPEAFF

J: TRBJ1-1
V: TRBV18
CDR3: CASSPLETEAFF

J: TRBJ1-1
V: TRBV18
CDR3: CASSPTTGRGTEAFF

J: TRBJ2-5
V: TRBV6-1
CDR3: CASSDRQGHGETQYF

J: TRBJ1-1
V: TRBV11-2
CDR3: CASSLTGTGTSEAFF

J: TRBJ1-2
V: TRBV27
CDR3: CASGSGGPGYTF

J: TRBJ2-5
V: TRBV5-1
CDR3: CASSSRSGTSGQETQYF

J: TRBJ2-7
V: TRBV5-4
CDR3: CASSFNRGSYEQYF

J: TRBJ2-3
V: TRBV7-8
CDR3: CASSLAGGDTQYF

J: TRBJ2-2
V: TRBV9
CDR3: CASSVVTSGSHGELFF

J: TRBJ1-1
V: TRBV10-3
CDR3: CAISESGRVNTEAFF

J: TRBJ1-6
V: TRBV2
CDR3: CASSFSYRGDSPLHF

J: TRBJ1-1
V: TRBV12-2
CDR3: CASRPDEYTEAFF